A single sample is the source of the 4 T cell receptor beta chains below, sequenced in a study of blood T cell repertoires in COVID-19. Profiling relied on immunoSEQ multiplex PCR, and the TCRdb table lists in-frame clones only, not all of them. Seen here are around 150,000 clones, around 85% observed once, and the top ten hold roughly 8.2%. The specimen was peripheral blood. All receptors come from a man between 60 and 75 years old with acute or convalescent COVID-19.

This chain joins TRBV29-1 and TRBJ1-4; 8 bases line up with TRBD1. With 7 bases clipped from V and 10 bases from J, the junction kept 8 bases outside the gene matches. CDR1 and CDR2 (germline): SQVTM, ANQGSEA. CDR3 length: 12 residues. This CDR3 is CSALQGEGKLFF. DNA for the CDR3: TGCAGCGCGCTACAGGGGGAGGGAAAACTGTTTTTT.

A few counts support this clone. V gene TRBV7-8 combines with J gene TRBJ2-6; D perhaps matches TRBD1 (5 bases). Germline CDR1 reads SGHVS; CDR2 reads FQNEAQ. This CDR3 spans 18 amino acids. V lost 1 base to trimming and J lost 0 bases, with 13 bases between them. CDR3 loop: CASSLGQGWFSGANVLTF. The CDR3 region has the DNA TGTGCCAGCAGCTTAGGGCAGGGCTGGTTCTCTGGGGCCAACGTCCTGACTTTC.

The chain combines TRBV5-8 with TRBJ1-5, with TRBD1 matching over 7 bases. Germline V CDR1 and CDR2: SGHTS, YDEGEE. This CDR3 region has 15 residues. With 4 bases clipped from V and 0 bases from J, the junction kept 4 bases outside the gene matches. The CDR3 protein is CASSAGTASNQPQHF. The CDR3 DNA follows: TGTGCCAGCAGCGCCGGGACAGCTAGCAATCAGCCCCAGCATTTT.

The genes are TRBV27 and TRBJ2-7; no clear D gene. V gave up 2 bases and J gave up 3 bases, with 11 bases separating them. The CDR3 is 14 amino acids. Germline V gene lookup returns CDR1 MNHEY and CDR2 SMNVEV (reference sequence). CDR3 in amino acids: CASSLTNTHYEQYF. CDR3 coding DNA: TGTGCCAGCAGTTTAACAAACACCCACTACGAGCAGTACTTC.